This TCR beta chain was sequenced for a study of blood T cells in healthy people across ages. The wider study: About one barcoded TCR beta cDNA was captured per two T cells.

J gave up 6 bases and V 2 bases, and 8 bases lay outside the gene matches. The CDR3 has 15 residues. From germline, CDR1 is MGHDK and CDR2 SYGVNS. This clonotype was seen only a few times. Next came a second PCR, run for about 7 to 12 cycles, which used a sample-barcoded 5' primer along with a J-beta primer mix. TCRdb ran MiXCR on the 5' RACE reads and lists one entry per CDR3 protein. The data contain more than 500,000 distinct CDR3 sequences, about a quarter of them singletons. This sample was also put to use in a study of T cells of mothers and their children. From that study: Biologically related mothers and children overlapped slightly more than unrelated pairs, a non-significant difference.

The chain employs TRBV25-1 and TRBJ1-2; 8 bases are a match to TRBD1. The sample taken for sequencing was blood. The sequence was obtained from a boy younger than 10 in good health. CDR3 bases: TGTGCCAGCAGTGAAGCGCCCCAGGGGGCAGATGGCTACACCTTC. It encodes CASSEAPQGADGYTF.